These 27 T cell receptor beta chains were sequenced from one sample in a study of response to subunit inactivated influenza vaccine. TCRdb passed the RT-PCR reads through MiXCR, listing each CDR3 protein once. The sample has about 780,000 distinct CDR3 sequences; approximately 17% are singletons. The specimen comprised PBMCs from blood, sampled roughly 5 days after vaccination. The receptors originated from a man aged 45 to 65 who received an inactivated influenza vaccine.

V is TRBV28 and J is TRBJ2-7, with D perhaps matching TRBD1 (6 bases). The V gene's germline CDR1 is MDHEN and CDR2 SYDVKM. This CDR3 has 15 residues. With 5 bases removed from V and 6 bases from J, the gap between germline ends came to 20 bases. CDR3 loop: CASSPGDKMRSEQYF. As DNA, the CDR3 is TGTGCCAGCAGTCCCGGGGACAAGATGAGATCCGAGCAGTACTTC. The whole variable domain, filled in from reference TRBV28 and TRBJ2-7, reads DVKVTQSSRYLVKRTGEKVFLECVQDMDHENMFWYRQDPGLGLRLIYFSYDVKMKEKGDIPEGYSVSREKKERFSLILESASTNQTSMYLCASSPGDKMRSEQYFGPGTRLTVT.

This clonotype was recorded a few times. The V call is TRBV29-1, the J call TRBJ2-5, with 14 nucleotides matching TRBD2. V trimming: 5 bases; J trimming: 5 bases; junction bases outside the gene matches: 10. CDR3 length equals 16 residues. Germline-derived CDR1 and CDR2 are SQVTM and ANQGSEA. CDR3 protein: CSVSYYRLAGGETQYF. Here the CDR3 DNA reads TGCAGCGTTTCTTATTATCGACTAGCGGGAGGGGAGACCCAGTACTTC.

The V call is TRBV29-1, the J call TRBJ2-5; D is ambiguous. Trimming removed 5 bases at V and 5 bases at J, with 9 bases between. CDR3 size: 11 residues. CDR1 and CDR2 from the germline V gene are SQVTM and ANQGSEA. CDR3 protein: CSVQGLETQYF. CDR3 nucleotide sequence: TGCAGCGTTCAAGGGTTGGAGACCCAGTACTTC.

This clonotype was seen only a few times. The chain links TRBV20-1 to TRBJ2-2, with 9 nucleotides matching TRBD1. Germline values: CDR1 DFQATT, CDR2 SNEGSKA (reference sequence). The length of the CDR3 is 13 residues. V trimming: 5 bases; J trimming: 6 bases; junction bases outside the gene matches: 4. CDR3 amino acids: CSAGTGSPGELFF. The CDR3 bases are TGCAGTGCTGGGACAGGGAGTCCCGGGGAGCTGTTTTTT.

With regard to this clonotype: A read error may explain this, as a much larger clone is one base away. The chain carries TRBV7-8 and TRBJ2-1; no reliable D call. This CDR3 has 14 amino acids. Germline V lookup: CDR1 SGHVS, CDR2 FQNEAQ. This CDR3 is CASGLGSVGNEQFF. The CDR3 DNA is TGTGCCAGCGGCTTAGGGTCAGTTGGGAATGAGCAGTTCTTC.

This sequence joins TRBV18 and TRBJ2-7, with 8 bases lining up with TRBD1. With V trimmed by 6 bases and J by 4 bases, 11 bases remained unmatched. Germline values: CDR1 KGHSH, CDR2 LQKENI. This CDR3 is 15 amino acids long. The DNA for the CDR3 is TGTGCCAGCTCGACCCCGACAGGGGTCGGATACGAGCAGTACTTC. Protein: CASSTPTGVGYEQYF.

This chain connects TRBV12-3 or TRBV12-4 to TRBJ2-5, with 12 bases that match TRBD2. The V segment lost 3 bases and the J segment 5 bases; nucleotides outside the gene matches: 4. CDR3 length equals 15 residues. CDR3 loop: CASSFALAGGETQYF. The CDR3 DNA reads as TGTGCCAGCAGTTTCGCTCTAGCGGGGGGGGAGACCCAGTACTTC.

The chain employs TRBV6-1 and TRBJ2-7; D is ambiguous. The V end lost 4 bases, the J end lost 1 base, and 11 bases lay between the germline ends. The CDR3 extends over 14 amino acids. Germline V gives CDR1 MNHNS, CDR2 SASEGT. Here the CDR3 DNA reads TGTGCCAGCAGTGCACGCGCCAGTTCCTACGAGCAGTACTTC. Translated, it gives CASSARASSYEQYF.

This clonotype occurred many times. V is TRBV5-1 and J is TRBJ1-1; 10 bases agree with TRBD1. The J segment lost 6 bases and the V segment lost 4 bases, leaving 9 bases of the junction unmatched. The CDR3 consists of 15 residues. Per the germline V gene, CDR1 is SGHRS and CDR2 is YFSETQ. DNA of the CDR3: TGCGCCAGCAGCCTCCGGGACAGGGGACTCTCTGAAGCTTTCTTT. This translates into CASSLRDRGLSEAFF. The whole variable domain, remainder taken from reference TRBV5-1 and TRBJ1-1, is KAGVTQTPRYLIKTRGQQVTLSCSPISGHRSVSWYQQTPGQGLQFLFEYFSETQRNKGNFPGRFSGRQFSNSRSEMNVSTLELGDSALYLCASSLRDRGLSEAFFGQGTRLTVV.

This clonotype has more than one count but fewer than ten. V and J are TRBV20-1 and TRBJ2-7, with a tentative D call TRBD2 (6 bases). Between the trimmed V and J ends, which lost 4 bases and 0 bases, there was a span of 13 bases. This CDR3 contains 14 residues. Germline CDR1 reads DFQATT; CDR2 reads SNEGSKA (reference sequence). CDR3 in amino acids: CSAIGTSSSYEQYF. The CDR3 DNA is TGCAGTGCTATCGGGACTTCTAGCTCCTACGAGCAGTACTTC.

This clonotype was detected only a few times. This rearrangement joins TRBV7-9 to TRBJ1-2; no clear D gene. Germline V lookup: CDR1 SEHNR, CDR2 FQNEAQ (reference sequence). Trimming pared 6 bases from V and 3 bases from J, leaving 8 bases between. This CDR3 is built from 12 residues. The CDR3 bases are TGTGCCAGCAGGAGAGAGGACTATGGCTACACCTTC. Protein: CASRREDYGYTF.

In this sample, this clonotype turned up many times. The chain joins TRBV4-3 to TRBJ2-6; D not certain. The germline CDR1 and CDR2 sequences are LGHNA and YSLEER. Trimming removed 0 bases at V and 0 bases at J, with 6 bases between. This CDR3 region has 16 residues. CDR3: CASSQEPASGANVLTF. The CDR3, as DNA: TGCGCCAGCAGCCAAGAACCAGCCTCTGGGGCCAACGTCCTGACTTTC.

There are a few counts of this clonotype. CDR3 residues: CASSRSPGQGNEQYF. CDR3 bases: TGTGCCAGCAGCCGATCTCCGGGACAGGGGAACGAGCAGTACTTC. The gene calls are TRBV7-2 and TRBJ2-7; TRBD1 aligns across 10 bases. J was trimmed by 5 bases and V by 5 bases; bases with no gene match: 9. Germline V gives CDR1 SGHTA, CDR2 FQGNSA. This CDR3 contains 15 residues.

The gene calls are TRBV29-1 and TRBJ2-5; D remains ambiguous. Trimming pared 7 bases from V and 1 base from J, leaving 13 bases between. Germline lookup yields CDR1 SQVTM and CDR2 ANQGSEA. The CDR3 is 13 residues long. In DNA, the CDR3 is TGCAGCGCCCGCTCCACCCTCCAAGAGACCCAGTACTTC. Its translation: CSARSTLQETQYF.

This clonotype showed up just a few times. The CDR3 coding sequence is TGTGCCAGCAGTGAAGGTTGGACAGGGAACTATGGCTACACCTTC. Translation gives CASSEGWTGNYGYTF. This chain connects TRBV2 to TRBJ1-2; TRBD1 matches 8 bases. Germline V gene lookup returns CDR1 SNHLY and CDR2 FYNNEI. After removal of 1 base from V and 2 bases from J, the junction contained 3 bases not matched to a gene. CDR3 length: 15 residues.

This clonotype was counted at least ten times. The chain uses TRBV6-2 or TRBV6-3 and TRBJ2-7; the D gene is possibly TRBD1 (6 bases). CDR1 is MNHEY and CDR2 is SVGEGT in the germline V gene. Trimming shortened V by 2 bases and J by 3 bases, and 8 bases separated the two germline ends. This CDR3 is 13 amino acids long. DNA for the CDR3: TGTGCCAGCAGTTACACAGGGCACTACGAGCAGTACTTC. Encoded protein: CASSYTGHYEQYF.

The chain links TRBV7-9 to TRBJ2-1, with 10 bases lining up with TRBD1. The CDR3 consists of 15 residues. CDR1 is SEHNR and CDR2 is FQNEAQ in the germline V gene (reference sequence). With 3 bases clipped from V and 4 bases from J, the junction kept 3 bases outside the gene matches. Here the CDR3 reads CASSFDRGPYNEQFF. DNA for the CDR3: TGTGCCAGCAGCTTTGACAGGGGGCCATACAATGAGCAGTTCTTC.

This clonotype was picked up many times. This chain links TRBV7-2 with TRBJ2-1; D remains unclear. In germline, CDR1 is SGHTA, CDR2 FQGNSA. V lost 5 bases to trimming and J lost 4 bases, with 15 bases between them. CDR3 length: 15 residues. CDR3 sequence (DNA): TGTGCCAGCAGCGACGGTCGGGTCAGGTACAATGAGCAGTTCTTC. Amino acids: CASSDGRVRYNEQFF.

The sample holds a few counts of this clonotype. The CDR3 loop reads CASSLTGFSNQPQHF. In DNA, the CDR3 is TGTGCCAGCAGCTTGACAGGGTTTAGCAATCAGCCCCAGCATTTT. V is TRBV5-8 and J is TRBJ1-5, with D possibly matching TRBD1 (6 bases). There are 15 residues in the CDR3. The V gene lost 1 base and the J gene lost 0 bases, with 8 bases spanning the gap. Per germline, CDR1 SGHTS and CDR2 YDEGEE.

This clonotype occurred a few times. The chain carries TRBV20-1 and TRBJ2-5; D might be TRBD2 (6 bases). Germline CDR1 is DFQATT and CDR2 is SNEGSKA (reference sequence). Trimming took off 4 bases at V and 9 bases at J, with 12 bases between the two ends. There are 11 residues in the CDR3. This chain's CDR3 is CSAKSSAAQYF. The DNA of the CDR3 is TGCAGTGCTAAGTCTAGCGCCGCCCAGTACTTC.

In this sample, this clonotype turned up many times. This sequence joins TRBV29-1 and TRBJ2-2; D uncertain. The CDR3 consists of 16 residues. Trimming shortened V by 3 bases and J by 0 bases, and 14 bases separated the two germline ends. Germline loops: CDR1 SQVTM, CDR2 ANQGSEA. CDR3 amino acids: CSVESRSTANTGELFF. The DNA for the CDR3 is TGCAGCGTTGAGAGTAGGTCAACCGCGAACACCGGGGAGCTGTTTTTT.

This clonotype was found many times. The V and J genes are TRBV29-1 and TRBJ1-2; the D gene is possibly TRBD1 (5 bases). The V and J ends lost 7 bases and 8 bases respectively, with 20 bases between them. The CDR3 runs 13 residues. Germline V CDR1 and CDR2: SQVTM, ANQGSEA. This CDR3 is CSATLDKSAGYTF. CDR3 DNA: TGCAGCGCCACCCTGGACAAAAGTGCCGGCTACACCTTC.

The chain combines TRBV27 with TRBJ2-6, with D unclear. Germline CDR1 MNHEY, CDR2 SMNVEV (reference sequence). V was clipped by 4 bases and J by 0 bases, with 13 bases between them. The CDR3 has 17 residues. The CDR3 DNA sequence: TGTGCCAGCAGTTCCCCAACCCCTTCCTCTGGGGCCAACGTCCTGACTTTC. This codes for CASSSPTPSSGANVLTF.

This clonotype was observed a handful of times. The chain is built from TRBV2 and TRBJ2-7; D may be TRBD2 (5 bases). V lost 3 bases and J 3 bases, leaving 15 bases between the germline ends. CDR3 length equals 15 residues. Looked up from germline, CDR1 is SNHLY and CDR2 is FYNNEI. CDR3 protein: CASSEDSPEVYEQYF. In DNA, the CDR3 is TGTGCCAGCAGTGAGGACTCCCCCGAGGTCTACGAGCAGTACTTC.

The table lists this clonotype with many counts. The chain's CDR3 is CASSLSGRVNTGELFF. CDR3 in DNA: TGTGCCAGCAGTTTGAGTGGCAGGGTGAACACCGGGGAGCTGTTTTTT. J is TRBJ2-2 and V is TRBV12-3 or TRBV12-4; the D gene is possibly TRBD1 (5 bases). The V end was cut by 3 bases, the J end by 1 base, with 12 bases between. The CDR3 spans 16 residues.

This clonotype was observed a handful of times. The chain combines TRBV20-1 with TRBJ1-6; D gene unclear. With 3 bases removed from V and 6 bases from J, the gap between germline ends came to 18 bases. The length of the CDR3 is 16 residues. Germline V gene data show CDR1 as DFQATT and CDR2 as SNEGSKA (reference sequence). The CDR3 protein is CSAREAAIQSNSPLHF. The CDR3 nucleotides are TGCAGTGCTAGGGAGGCCGCTATCCAGTCTAATTCACCCCTCCACTTT.

The sample holds many counts of this clonotype. The rearrangement links TRBV27 to TRBJ1-2; maybe TRBD1 (5 bases). V gave up 5 bases and J gave up 4 bases, with 17 bases separating them. Per the germline V gene, CDR1 is MNHEY and CDR2 is SMNVEV (reference sequence). The CDR3 is 15 amino acids. The CDR3 DNA reads TGTGCCAGCAGTCTGACCCCAGACAGTACCTATGGCTACACCTTC. Its protein is CASSLTPDSTYGYTF.